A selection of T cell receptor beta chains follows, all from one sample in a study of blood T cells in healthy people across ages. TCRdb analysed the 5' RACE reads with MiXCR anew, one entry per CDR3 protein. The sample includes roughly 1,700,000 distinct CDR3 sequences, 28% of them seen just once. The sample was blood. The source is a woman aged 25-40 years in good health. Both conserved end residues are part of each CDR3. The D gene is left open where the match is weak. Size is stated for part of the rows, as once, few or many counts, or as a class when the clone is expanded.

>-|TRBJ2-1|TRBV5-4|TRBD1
TGTGTCAGCAGCGGGACAGGGTCAAATGAGCAGTTCTTC
CVSSGTGSNEQFF
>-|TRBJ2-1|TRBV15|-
TGTGCCGCCAGCAGAGATATAAGTCCAGGGACCCAGTTCTTC
CAASRDISPGTQFF
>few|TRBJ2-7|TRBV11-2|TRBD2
TGTGCCAGCAGGACACTAGCGGAGGGTTACGAGCAGTACTTC
CASRTLAEGYEQYF
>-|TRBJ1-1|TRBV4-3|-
TGCGCCAGCAGCGGAGGGGCCGCCAGGAACACTGAAGCTTTCTTT
CASSGGAARNTEAFF
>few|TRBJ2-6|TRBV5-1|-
TGCGCCAGCAGCTTCACAGGAACGGGGGCCAACGTCCCGACTTTC
CASSFTGTGANVPTF
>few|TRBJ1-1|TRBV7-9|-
TGTGCCAGCAGATCAGGGTCATGGAACACTGAAGCTTTCTTT
CASRSGSWNTEAFF
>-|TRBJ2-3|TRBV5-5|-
TGTGCCGGCAGCTTGGGCCCCTCATCGGGGGCCGTCACAGATACGCAGTATTTT
CAGSLGPSSGAVTDTQYF
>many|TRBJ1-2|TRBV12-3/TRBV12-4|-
TGTGCCAGCAGTCCGTCCGACTATGGCTACACCTTC
CASSPSDYGYTF
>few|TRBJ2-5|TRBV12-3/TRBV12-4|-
TGTGCCAGCAGTCGACGCGGAGATGGGGTTGAGACCCAGTACTTC
CASSRRGDGVETQYF
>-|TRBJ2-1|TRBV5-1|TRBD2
TGCGCCAGCAGCTTGGCCGCTAGCGGGGCGGGTGAGCAGTTCTTC
CASSLAASGAGEQFF
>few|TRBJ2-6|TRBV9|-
TGTGCCAGCAGCGTAGGACACAGGCGCTCTGGGGCCAACGTCCTGACTTTC
CASSVGHRRSGANVLTF
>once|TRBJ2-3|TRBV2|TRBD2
TGTGCCAGCACGGGAATAGCGGGAGGGGCCAGGCCGTATACGCAGTATTTT
CASTGIAGGARPYTQYF
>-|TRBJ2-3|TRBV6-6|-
TGTGCCAGCAGTTCCGTCCCTGGAGGCACAGATACGCAGTATTTT
CASSSVPGGTDTQYF
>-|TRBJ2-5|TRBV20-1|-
TGCAGTGCTAAGGTCCTTTCGGAGACCCAGTACTTC
CSAKVLSETQYF
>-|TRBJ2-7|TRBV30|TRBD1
TGTGCCTGGGGGACAGGATTTTTAGTCTACGAGCAGTACTTC
CAWGTGFLVYEQYF
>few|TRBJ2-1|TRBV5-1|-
TGCGCCAGCAACTGGGCCGGGGGATACAATGAGCAGTTCTTC
CASNWAGGYNEQFF
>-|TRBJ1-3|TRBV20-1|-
TGCAGTGTACCTAAGGGGGATCCCTCTGGAAACACCATATATTTT
CSVPKGDPSGNTIYF
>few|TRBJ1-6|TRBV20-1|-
TGCAGTGCTCGCGCCGATACAGGGAATTCACCCCTCCACTTT
CSARADTGNSPLHF
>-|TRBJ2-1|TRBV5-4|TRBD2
TGTGCCAGCAGCCCTCGCGGGGGGGATAACAATGAGCAGTTCTTC
CASSPRGGDNNEQFF
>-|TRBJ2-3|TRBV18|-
TGTGCCAGCTCACCACCAGACCACCGTCCTGAGGGGTATTTT
CASSPPDHRPEGYF
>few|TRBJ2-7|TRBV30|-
TGTGCCTGGAGTCGAACCAGCGGCGGCGGCTCCTACGAGCAGTACTTC
CAWSRTSGGGSYEQYF
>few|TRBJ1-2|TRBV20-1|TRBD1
TGCAGTGCAGTGGACAGGACCCGAGGCTACACCTTC
CSAVDRTRGYTF
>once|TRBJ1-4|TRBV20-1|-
TGCAGTGCTACAGGGATATCTAATGAAAAACCGTTTTTT
CSATGISNEKPFF
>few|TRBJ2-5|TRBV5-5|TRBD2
TGTGCCAGCAGCCCTAGACGTACTAGCGGGGTGGGAGAGACCCAGTACTTC
CASSPRRTSGVGETQYF
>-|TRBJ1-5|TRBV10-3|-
TGTGCCATCTCTCCCGGGGGTGGCAATCAGCCCCAGCATTTT
CAISPGGGNQPQHF
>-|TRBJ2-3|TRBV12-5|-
TGTGCTAGTAGGAGGGACTTGGGGAGCACAGATACGCAGTATTTT
CASRRDLGSTDTQYF
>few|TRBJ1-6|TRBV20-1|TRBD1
TGCAGTGCGCGTACCACAGGGGGCCCGGATTCACCCCTCCACTTT
CSARTTGGPDSPLHF
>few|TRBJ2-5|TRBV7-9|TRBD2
TGTGCCAGCAGCTTAGGAACAGCGGGGGACCTCCGGGGGACCCAGTACTTC
CASSLGTAGDLRGTQYF
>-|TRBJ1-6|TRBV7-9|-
TGTGCCAGCAACTTAAATGAGTATAATTCACCCCTCCACTTT
CASNLNEYNSPLHF
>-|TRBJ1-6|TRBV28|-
TGTGCCAGCAGTCGCTTGGGGCCGAATAATTCACCCCTCCACTTT
CASSRLGPNNSPLHF
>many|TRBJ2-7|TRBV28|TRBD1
TGTGCCAGCAGTCGTATGACAGGGAAAATCGACGAGCAGTACTTC
CASSRMTGKIDEQYF
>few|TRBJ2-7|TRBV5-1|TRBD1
TGCGCCAGCAGCTTCCTGGGACAGGAACCCTACGAGCAGTACTTC
CASSFLGQEPYEQYF
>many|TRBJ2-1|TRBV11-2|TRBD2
TGTGCCAGCAGCTTAGATCATGGGGGGGTTCGCAATGAGCAGTTCTTC
CASSLDHGGVRNEQFF